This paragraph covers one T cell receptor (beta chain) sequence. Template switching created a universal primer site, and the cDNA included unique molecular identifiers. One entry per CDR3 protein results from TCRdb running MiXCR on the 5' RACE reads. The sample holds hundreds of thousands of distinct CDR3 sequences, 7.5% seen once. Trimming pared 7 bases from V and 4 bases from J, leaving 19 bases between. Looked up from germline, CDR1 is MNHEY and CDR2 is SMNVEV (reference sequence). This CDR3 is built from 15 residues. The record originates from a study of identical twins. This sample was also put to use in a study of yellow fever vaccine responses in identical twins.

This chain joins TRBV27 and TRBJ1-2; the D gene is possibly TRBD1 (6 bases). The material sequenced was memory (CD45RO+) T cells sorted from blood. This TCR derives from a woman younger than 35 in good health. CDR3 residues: CASKTKLGGGYGYTF. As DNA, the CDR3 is TGTGCCAGCAAGACAAAGCTTGGGGGCGGCTATGGCTACACCTTC.